The entry below describes one T cell receptor (beta chain). These data originate in a study of cytomegalovirus exposure and HLA in healthy donors. Study-level information: As an earlier analysis found, around 170 million T cells yielded over 95 million unique TCR beta sequences.

V lost 9 bases and J 0 bases, leaving 3 bases between the germline ends. Germline lookup yields CDR1 LNHNV and CDR2 YYDKDF (reference sequence). The CDR3 length is 12 residues. Use of 60 Vbeta and 13 Jbeta primers characterized the PCR. The method was immunoSEQ multiplex PCR; TCRdb's version includes in-frame clones alone and lacks a portion of them. Recorded for this sample: 150,000 or so clones. The TCR originated in a woman in her sixties or seventies in good health and CMV-seronegative. The chain is built from TRBV15 and TRBJ2-6; D ambiguous. Input material: PBMCs. Written as DNA, the CDR3 is TGTGCCACTCTCTCTGGGGCCAACGTCCTGACTTTC. This translates into CATLSGANVLTF.